Each of the 17 T cell receptor beta chains below was sequenced from the same sample in a study of T cells in localized non-small cell lung cancer. Some clones are missing from TCRdb's copy, which holds only in-frame ones; the method was immunoSEQ multiplex PCR. The profile covers more than 9,000 clones, with about 68% appearing a single time and 25% to 35% taken by the ten largest. The sequences come from peripheral blood, collected before any cancer treatment. These receptors all stem from a male donor aged 60 or over with stage I lung adenocarcinoma.

Comments on this clone: One junction end disagrees with the germline gene, perhaps due to a read error. The sample contains more than one DNA sequence encoding this CDR3. The chain couples TRBV9 to TRBJ1-6, with D possibly matching TRBD1 (5 bases). In germline, CDR1 is SGDLS, CDR2 YYNGEE. CDR3 size: 13 residues. The CDR3 sequence is CASARGSDSPLHF. As DNA, the CDR3 is TGTGCCAGCGCCCGGGGGTCGGATTCGCCCCTCCACTTT.

The chain links TRBV4-1 to TRBJ1-1, with 11 bases matching TRBD1. After removal of 8 bases from V and 5 bases from J, the junction contained 7 bases not matched to a gene. Looked up from germline, CDR1 is MGHRA and CDR2 is YSYEKL. CDR3 length: 14 residues. The CDR3 DNA follows: TGCGCCAGCCAGTTGGACAGGGGGCGGACTGAAGCTTTCTTT. Protein: CASQLDRGRTEAFF.

This clone occurred once. V usage is TRBV7-9 and J usage is TRBJ2-4; 7 bases line up with TRBD1. The CDR3 runs to 14 residues. V shed 1 base, J shed 8 bases, and the junction held 5 bases outside the gene matches. CDR1 and CDR2 (germline): SEHNR, FQNEAQ (reference sequence). CDR3 residues: CASSLEGQRDIQYF. The CDR3 bases are TGTGCCAGCAGCTTAGAGGGACAGCGAGACATTCAGTACTTC.

The rearrangement joins TRBV7-9 to TRBJ2-2, with D perhaps TRBD2 (5 bases). V was pared by 1 base and J by 4 bases, with 13 bases between. Germline CDR1 and CDR2: SEHNR and FQNEAQ (reference sequence). CDR3 size: 16 residues. CDR3 region: CASSLVEGTGTGELFF. CDR3 in DNA: TGTGCCAGCAGCTTAGTTGAGGGTACGGGCACCGGGGAGCTGTTTTTT.

V and J are TRBV5-5 and TRBJ1-1; D not certain. Germline assignment: CDR1 SGHKS and CDR2 YYEKEE (reference sequence). V was shortened by 4 bases and J by 2 bases, with 9 bases between the two germline ends. The CDR3 spans 13 residues. The CDR3: CASSPGSNTEAFF. CDR3 bases: TGTGCCAGCAGCCCAGGAAGCAACACTGAAGCTTTCTTT.

The rearrangement links TRBV5-4 to TRBJ2-7; TRBD1 agrees at 9 bases. The CDR3 spans 13 residues. After removal of 4 bases from V and 3 bases from J, the junction contained 2 bases not matched to a gene. CDR1 and CDR2 from the germline V gene are SGHNT and YYREEE (reference sequence). DNA for the CDR3: TGTGCCAGCAGCCCGACAGGGGGCTACGAGCAGTACTTC. This gives the protein CASSPTGGYEQYF.

The rearrangement uses TRBV5-6 and TRBJ1-1; D uncertain. The ends were cut back, 0 bases at V and 8 bases at J, with 8 bases in the middle. The CDR3 extends over 12 amino acids. Germline V lookup: CDR1 SGHDT, CDR2 YYEEEE. The CDR3 bases are TGTGCCAGCAGCTTGGCCCTCAAGGAAGCTTTCTTT. This translates into CASSLALKEAFF.

The CDR3 coding sequence is TGTGCCAGCAGCCCGGGACAGGAAATAACTAACTATGGCTACACCTTC. This sequence encodes CASSPGQEITNYGYTF. The chain is built from TRBV5-5 and TRBJ1-2; 8 bases map to TRBD1. The V gene end was trimmed by 4 bases and the J gene end by 0 bases; junction bases not matched to a gene: 8. The length of the CDR3 is 16 residues. Germline V gene sequence: CDR1 SGHKS, CDR2 YYEKEE (reference sequence).

The chain is built from TRBV28 and TRBJ1-4, with TRBD1 identical over 7 bases. Trimming removed 7 bases from V and 4 bases from J; junction bases left unmatched: 6. The CDR3 runs to 14 residues. Germline-derived CDR1 and CDR2 are MDHEN and SYDVKM. Written as DNA, the CDR3 is TGTGCCAGCACCTTAGGGGGCTTTAATGAAAAACTGTTTTTT. Encoded protein: CASTLGGFNEKLFF.

This clone occurred a few times. The CDR3 loop is CASSARIQGSGELFF. CDR3 bases: TGTGCCAGCAGCGCCCGAATACAGGGGTCCGGGGAGCTGTTTTTT. V is TRBV9 and J is TRBJ2-2; 7 nucleotides match TRBD1. Germline-derived CDR1 and CDR2 are SGDLS and YYNGEE. J gave up 6 bases and V 3 bases, and 8 bases lay outside the gene matches. CDR3 length: 15 amino acids.

The gene calls are TRBV10-3 and TRBJ2-2, with TRBD1 matching 11 bases. Germline loops: CDR1 ENHRY, CDR2 SYGVKD. The CDR3 consists of 20 residues. The J segment lost 0 bases and the V segment lost 0 bases, leaving 9 bases of the junction unmatched. CDR3 sequence: CAISESLGQGGSANTGELFF. DNA of the CDR3: TGTGCCATCAGTGAGTCTTTGGGACAGGGGGGATCCGCGAACACCGGGGAGCTGTTTTTT.

This chain uses TRBV7-4 with TRBJ1-4, with TRBD1 identical over 12 bases. V was pared by 1 base and J by 7 bases, with 13 bases of the junction left unmatched. The CDR3 is made up of 19 amino acids. CDR1 and CDR2 (germline): SGHVT, SQSDAQ. In DNA, the CDR3 is TGTGCCAGCAGCTTAGGGTGGTTGGGACAGGGGGCGAAAGGTGAAAAACTGTTTTTT. It encodes CASSLGWLGQGAKGEKLFF.

The V call is TRBV5-5, the J call TRBJ1-1; the D gene is possibly TRBD1 (5 bases). Germline CDR1 SGHKS, CDR2 YYEKEE (reference sequence). Trimming took off 5 bases at V and 5 bases at J, with 16 bases between the two ends. This CDR3 contains 14 residues. CDR3 nucleotides: TGTGCCAGCAGGGCACCCGGGACGTCGACTGAAGCTTTCTTT. It encodes CASRAPGTSTEAFF.

V is TRBV27 and J is TRBJ2-7; D is tentatively TRBD1 or TRBD2 (5 bases each). Per the germline V gene, CDR1 is MNHEY and CDR2 is SMNVEV (reference sequence). The germline V and J ends were trimmed by 5 bases and 6 bases, with 20 bases remaining between them. The CDR3 consists of 15 residues. The CDR3 DNA reads TGTGCCAGCAGTCCAGAACGGGGCCCCCGCTTCGAGCAGTACTTC. Protein: CASSPERGPRFEQYF.

This clone appeared a single time. The rearrangement joins TRBV6-6 to TRBJ1-5; D not certain. Germline CDR1 and CDR2: MNHNY and SVGAGI (reference sequence). Deletions cut 2 bases from V and 6 bases from J, with 11 bases between. CDR3 size: 14 residues. This chain's CDR3 is CASSYGRLGQPQHF. The DNA for the CDR3 is TGTGCCAGCAGTTACGGGAGGCTCGGTCAGCCCCAGCATTTT.

V gene TRBV27 combines with J gene TRBJ2-7, with TRBD1 matching over 12 bases. Germline V gene data show CDR1 as MNHEY and CDR2 as SMNVEV (reference sequence). This CDR3 region has 14 residues. Unmatched junction bases numbered 5, after V lost 6 bases and J lost 5 bases. CDR3 coding DNA: TGTGCCAGCAGCCCAGGGACAGGGGGCAACGAGCAGTACTTC. Translation: CASSPGTGGNEQYF.

V and J are TRBV7-3 and TRBJ1-1; D perhaps matches TRBD1 (5 bases). The CDR3 is 13 residues long. Germline-derived CDR1 and CDR2 are SGHTA and FQGTGA. V lost 5 bases to trimming and J lost 6 bases, with 13 bases between them. CDR3 bases: TGTGCCAGCAGCAGGTGGTCAGGGCCTGAAGCTTTCTTT. Translated, it gives CASSRWSGPEAFF.